These 30 T cell receptor beta chains originate from one sample sequenced in a study of cytomegalovirus exposure and HLA in healthy donors. The PCR was carried out with 60 Vbeta primers and 13 Jbeta primers. The table came from immunoSEQ multiplex PCR; TCRdb's copy has only in-frame clones and leaves some out. The repertoire holds about 140,000 clones, with roughly 70% as singletons. The sequencing sample was made of PBMCs. These receptors all come from a man under 40 in good health and CMV-seropositive.

This clone has more than one count but fewer than ten. The chain joins TRBV19 to TRBJ1-2; no firm D call. CDR1 and CDR2 from the germline V gene are LNHDA and SQIVND (reference sequence). The CDR3 has 15 amino acids. Trimming left V 3 bases short and J 4 bases short, with 15 bases between. As DNA, the CDR3 is TGTGCCAGTAGTATCCGATCACTTGGGAGCTATGGCTACACCTTC. Translating gives CASSIRSLGSYGYTF.

The gene calls are TRBV4-1 and TRBJ2-6; 9 bases fit TRBD1. This CDR3 has 17 residues. Germline V gene sequence: CDR1 MGHRA, CDR2 YSYEKL. The V and J ends lost 5 bases and 1 base, in that order; junction bases with no gene match: 6. The CDR3 here is CASSGTGTGSGANVLTF. CDR3 DNA sequence: TGCGCCAGCAGCGGCACCGGGACAGGGTCTGGGGCCAACGTCCTGACTTTC.

This chain uses TRBV6-1 with TRBJ1-5, with D uncertain. CDR1 and CDR2 from the germline V gene are MNHNS and SASEGT. The V and J ends lost 2 bases and 7 bases respectively, with 9 bases between them. This CDR3 spans 13 amino acids. CDR3 nucleotide sequence: TGTGCCAGCAGTGAACGACTTGTCCAGCCCCAGCATTTT. Its protein is CASSERLVQPQHF.

The chain links TRBV4-1 to TRBJ2-2; 7 bases match TRBD2. Trimming at V came to 3 bases and at J to 1 base, leaving 5 bases not matched to a gene. The CDR3 is 16 amino acids. Germline V CDR1 and CDR2: MGHRA, YSYEKL. The CDR3 loop reads CASSHRASGNTGELFF. CDR3 DNA: TGCGCCAGCAGCCATAGGGCTAGCGGGAACACCGGGGAGCTGTTTTTT.

The chain joins TRBV6-6 to TRBJ1-1; TRBD1 aligns across 8 bases. This CDR3 contains 14 residues. V lost 6 bases and J lost 6; bases outside the gene matches: 9. Germline V gives CDR1 MNHNY, CDR2 SVGAGI (reference sequence). CDR3 loop: CASSDDRGGSEAFF. The CDR3 DNA reads TGTGCCAGCAGCGACGACAGGGGTGGGTCTGAAGCTTTCTTT.

This clone has just a few counts. In DNA, the CDR3 is TGTGCCATCAGTGAGTTAGAAAACACTGAAGCTTTCTTT. This codes for CAISELENTEAFF. The rearrangement uses TRBV10-3 and TRBJ1-1; no firm D call. V lost 1 base, J lost 2 bases, and 5 bases lay in between. Germline CDR1 is ENHRY and CDR2 is SYGVKD. The CDR3 is 13 residues long.

This clone was detected once. The J gene is TRBJ2-5, the V gene TRBV10-3, with 7 bases lining up with TRBD2. Germline V gene lookup returns CDR1 ENHRY and CDR2 SYGVKD. Losses at the gene ends were 3 bases for V and 2 bases for J; bases not matched to a gene: 12. The CDR3 extends over 17 amino acids. The CDR3: CAISDAALAEKQETQYF. CDR3 sequence (DNA): TGTGCCATCAGTGACGCCGCGCTAGCGGAGAAACAAGAGACCCAGTACTTC.

The genes are TRBV11-2 and TRBJ1-1, with D unclear. The CDR3 covers 13 residues. V dropped 5 bases and J dropped 0 bases, with 7 bases sitting between them. Germline V gene lookup returns CDR1 SGHAT and CDR2 FQNNGV. In DNA, the CDR3 is TGTGCCAGCAGCCAGATTATGAACACTGAAGCTTTCTTT. This sequence encodes CASSQIMNTEAFF.

In the case of this clone: One junction end does not reproduce the germline sequence, and a read error may be involved. The genes are TRBV27 and TRBJ2-1; 10 nucleotides agree with TRBD1. Germline CDR1 reads MNHEY; CDR2 reads SMNVEV (reference sequence). The CDR3 length is 12 residues. The CDR3 sequence: CASSFSGTGEVF. The CDR3 DNA reads as TGTGCCAGCAGTTTCTCCGGGACAGGGGAGGTCTTC.

The V gene is TRBV27, the J gene TRBJ2-7; TRBD1 is a possible D gene (7 bases). CDR3 size: 17 residues. V lost 4 bases to trimming and J lost 3 bases, with 22 bases between them. Germline V gene sequence: CDR1 MNHEY, CDR2 SMNVEV (reference sequence). The CDR3 sequence is CASSSSYPGGTRYEQYF. The CDR3, as DNA: TGTGCCAGCAGTTCTTCCTACCCAGGGGGGACCCGCTACGAGCAGTACTTC.

The chain couples TRBV5-4 to TRBJ2-1; D is undetermined. Germline CDR1 reads SGHNT; CDR2 reads YYREEE (reference sequence). This CDR3 contains 12 residues. Deletions cut 2 bases from V and 8 bases from J, with 8 bases between. CDR3 nucleotide sequence: TGTGCCAGCAGCTTCGGGTACGATGAGCAGTTCTTC. Translated, it gives CASSFGYDEQFF.

The J gene is TRBJ2-7, the V gene TRBV27; tentative D call: TRBD2 (6 bases). V was shortened by 3 bases and J by 2 bases, with 11 bases between the two germline ends. Per the germline V gene, CDR1 is MNHEY and CDR2 is SMNVEV (reference sequence). This CDR3 region has 14 residues. The chain's CDR3 is CASSLLGGTYEQYF. The CDR3 nucleotides read TGTGCCAGCAGTTTGTTGGGAGGTACCTACGAGCAGTACTTC.

The CDR3 DNA reads as TGTGCCAGCAGCCGACGACAGAGAGTTAACACTGAAGCTTTCTTT. Protein: CASSRRQRVNTEAFF. The chain couples TRBV7-9 to TRBJ1-1; weak D call: TRBD1 (5 bases). The germline CDR1 and CDR2 sequences are SEHNR and FQNEAQ (reference sequence). There are 15 residues in the CDR3. The V gene lost 5 bases and the J gene lost 2 bases, with 15 bases spanning the gap.

Written as DNA, the CDR3 is TGTGCCTGGAGCCGCTCCGGACAGGGGGCATACGAGCAGTACTTC. Translation gives CAWSRSGQGAYEQYF. The chain is built from TRBV30 and TRBJ2-7, with 11 positions matching TRBD1. The CDR3 is 15 residues long. Germline V CDR1 and CDR2: GTSNPN, SVGIG (reference sequence). The V gene end was trimmed by 3 bases and the J gene end by 4 bases; junction bases not matched to a gene: 8.

J is TRBJ2-2 and V is TRBV7-9, with a weak D call TRBD2 (5 bases). Trimming removed 2 bases from V and 4 bases from J, with 8 bases in between. Germline assignment: CDR1 SEHNR and CDR2 FQNEAQ (reference sequence). The length of the CDR3 is 14 residues. For the CDR3, the DNA is TGTGCCAGCAGCTTAACAGCGGCCACCGGGGAGCTGTTTTTT. Amino acids: CASSLTAATGELFF.

This sequence joins TRBV27 and TRBJ1-1; the D is unclear. This CDR3 comprises 13 residues. CDR1 is MNHEY and CDR2 is SMNVEV in the germline V gene (reference sequence). Trimming shortened V by 2 bases and J by 5 bases, and 9 bases separated the two germline ends. The CDR3 is CASSLLWRTEAFF. CDR3 in DNA: TGTGCCAGCAGTTTACTGTGGAGGACTGAAGCTTTCTTT.

The chain carries TRBV5-1 and TRBJ1-6, with unresolved D. This CDR3 has 13 amino acids. The V gene lost 6 bases and the J gene lost 6 bases, with 10 bases spanning the gap. The V gene's germline CDR1 is SGHRS and CDR2 YFSETQ. The CDR3 region is CASTYEVNSPLHF. The CDR3 DNA reads as TGCGCCAGCACCTATGAGGTTAATTCACCCCTCCACTTT.

The rearrangement joins TRBV7-9 to TRBJ2-1; 10 nucleotides align to TRBD1. V lost 3 bases to trimming and J lost 9 bases; unmatched junction nucleotides: 11. This CDR3 region has 16 residues. Germline CDR1 reads SEHNR; CDR2 reads FQNEAQ (reference sequence). As DNA, the CDR3 is TGTGCCAGCAGCTTTACCGGGACAGGGGCCCACAGTGAGCAGTTCTTC. The encoded protein is CASSFTGTGAHSEQFF.

The chain has TRBV5-1 and TRBJ1-4, with 7 nucleotides matching TRBD1. CDR3 length equals 16 residues. The J segment lost 5 bases and the V segment lost 3 bases, leaving 10 bases of the junction unmatched. Germline CDR1 is SGHRS and CDR2 is YFSETQ. CDR3 coding DNA: TGCGCCAGCAGCTGGGGGACGACAGGGAAAAATGAAAAACTGTTTTTT. Translation gives CASSWGTTGKNEKLFF.

The chain carries TRBV13 and TRBJ2-2; TRBD2 aligns across 13 bases. The J segment lost 4 bases and the V segment lost 5 bases, leaving 7 bases of the junction unmatched. The CDR3 is 17 amino acids. Germline CDR1 PRHDT, CDR2 FYEKMQ (reference sequence). This CDR3 is CASSPYTSGRATGELFF. The DNA for the CDR3 is TGTGCCAGCAGCCCTTACACTAGCGGGAGGGCCACCGGGGAGCTGTTTTTT.

The count of this clone is one. The rearrangement uses TRBV10-1 and TRBJ1-1; no firm D call. Germline CDR1 WNHNN, CDR2 SYGVQD (reference sequence). V lost 6 bases to trimming and J lost 1 base, with 15 bases between them. CDR3 length equals 15 residues. Here the CDR3 reads CASRERRLGNTEAFF. In DNA form, the CDR3 reads TGCGCCAGCAGGGAAAGGAGGTTGGGGAACACTGAAGCTTTCTTT.

This clone was detected a few times. The chain has TRBV6-1 and TRBJ1-1, with 9 bases aligning to TRBD1. The CDR3 runs 17 residues. The germline CDR1 and CDR2 sequences are MNHNS and SASEGT. Trimming took 4 bases from V and 8 from J; bases not matched to a gene: 17. In DNA form, the CDR3 reads TGTGCCAGCAGTGCCCGGAGTTGGGACAGGGTAATCTACGAAGCTTTCTTT. This translates into CASSARSWDRVIYEAFF.

V is TRBV10-3 and J is TRBJ2-7; 8 bases are a match to TRBD1. Germline V CDR1 and CDR2: ENHRY, SYGVKD. This CDR3 is built from 13 residues. Trimming took 6 bases from V and 2 from J; bases not matched to a gene: 3. CDR3 nucleotide sequence: TGTGCCATCAGCAAGACAGGGGCCTACGAGCAGTACTTC. Protein sequence: CAISKTGAYEQYF.

This clone was observed a few times. V usage is TRBV19 and J usage is TRBJ2-7, with 9 positions matching TRBD1. The CDR3 spans 20 residues. Germline CDR1 reads LNHDA; CDR2 reads SQIVND (reference sequence). J lost 0 bases, V lost 7 bases, and 22 bases had no gene match. CDR3 residues: CASKPSRVGTGQGFSYEQYF. The DNA for the CDR3 is TGTGCCAGTAAACCTTCCCGGGTCGGAACGGGACAGGGATTCTCCTACGAGCAGTACTTC.

This chain links TRBV30 with TRBJ2-7, with D possibly being TRBD1 (5 bases). The CDR3 has 15 amino acids. The ends were cut back, 4 bases at V and 3 bases at J, with 19 bases in the middle. The germline V gene encodes CDR1 GTSNPN and CDR2 SVGIG (reference sequence). The CDR3 nucleotides are TGTGCCTGGACTCCGGCAGGGTTTCGAAGCTACGAGCAGTACTTC. Translated: CAWTPAGFRSYEQYF.

V is TRBV27 and J is TRBJ1-4, with TRBD1 matching over 9 bases. Trimming took 5 bases from V and 7 from J; bases not matched to a gene: 5. CDR1 and CDR2 (germline): MNHEY, SMNVEV (reference sequence). This CDR3 has 14 amino acids. For the CDR3, the DNA is TGTGCCAGCAGTCCCCAGACAGGGGGTGAAAAACTGTTTTTT. This codes for CASSPQTGGEKLFF.

The CDR3 nucleotides read TGTGCCAGCAGCCCCTTCCACACACAGAACACTGAAGCTTTCTTT. Translation: CASSPFHTQNTEAFF. J is TRBJ1-1 and V is TRBV7-9; D call uncertain. The V end lost 5 bases, the J end lost 1 base, and 14 bases lay between the germline ends. CDR3 size: 15 residues. Germline CDR1 reads SEHNR; CDR2 reads FQNEAQ (reference sequence).

This clone has more than one count but fewer than ten. The chain is built from TRBV5-1 and TRBJ2-5; tentative D call: TRBD2 (6 bases). The CDR3 totals 14 residues. CDR1 SGHRS and CDR2 YFSETQ come from the germline V gene. The V end was cut by 2 bases, the J end by 3 bases, with 11 bases between. The CDR3 loop is CASSFVGGEETQYF. CDR3 in DNA: TGCGCCAGCAGCTTTGTGGGAGGAGAAGAGACCCAGTACTTC.

V usage is TRBV5-4 and J usage is TRBJ1-6; 9 nucleotides agree with TRBD1. V dropped 0 bases and J dropped 10; count of bases not matched to a gene: 2. Germline values: CDR1 SGHNT, CDR2 YYREEE (reference sequence). The CDR3 extends over 14 amino acids. The CDR3: CASSLDRGQSPLHF. CDR3 coding DNA: TGTGCCAGCAGCTTGGACAGGGGGCAATCACCCCTCCACTTT.

The chain is built from TRBV7-8 and TRBJ2-1, with TRBD2 identical over 14 bases. The CDR3 covers 16 residues. Germline CDR1 is SGHVS and CDR2 is FQNEAQ. V trimming: 5 bases; J trimming: 6 bases; junction bases outside the gene matches: 6. The CDR3 region has the DNA TGTGCCAGCAGCCCAGCGGGACTAGCGGGAGCCAATGAGCAGTTCTTC. Its translation: CASSPAGLAGANEQFF.